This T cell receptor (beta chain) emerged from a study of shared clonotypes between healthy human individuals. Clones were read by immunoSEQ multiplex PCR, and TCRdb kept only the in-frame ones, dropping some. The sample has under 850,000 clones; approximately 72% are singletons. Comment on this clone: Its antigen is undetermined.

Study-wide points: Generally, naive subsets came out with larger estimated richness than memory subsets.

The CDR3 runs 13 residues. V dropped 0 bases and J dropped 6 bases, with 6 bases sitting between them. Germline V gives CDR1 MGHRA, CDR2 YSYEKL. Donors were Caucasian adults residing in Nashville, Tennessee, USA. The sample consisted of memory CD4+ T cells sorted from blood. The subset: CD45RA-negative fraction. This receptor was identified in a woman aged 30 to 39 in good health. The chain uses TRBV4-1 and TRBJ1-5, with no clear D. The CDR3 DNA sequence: TGCGCCAGCAGCCAAGAGGGGTTTCAGCCCCAGCATTTT. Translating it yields CASSQEGFQPQHF.